This T cell receptor (beta chain) comes out of a study of blood T cells in healthy people across ages. The authors ran a second PCR of roughly 6 to 11 cycles using a sample-barcoded 5' primer and a J-beta primer mix. Each cDNA was tagged by a template-switch adaptor containing 12 random nucleotides. TCRdb passed the 5' RACE reads through MiXCR, listing each CDR3 protein once. The sample yields about 640,000 distinct CDR3 sequences, roughly 50% seen once. The trim removed 1 base at V and 5 bases at J, leaving 5 bases unmatched. The germline gives CDR1 MNHNS, CDR2 SASEGT. This CDR3 spans 15 amino acids.

J is TRBJ1-5 and V is TRBV6-1; TRBD1 aligns across 7 bases. The sequenced sample was blood. The TCR sequence derives from a man aged 55 to 70 in good health. The CDR3 region is CASSEGGQVYQPQHF. The CDR3 DNA is TGTGCCAGCAGTGAAGGTGGACAGGTATATCAGCCCCAGCATTTT.